The clone carrying this T cell receptor beta chain was detected only once. These data come from a study of T cell changes during pregnancy in multiple sclerosis. Generated by immunoSEQ multiplex PCR, the TCRdb table keeps only in-frame clones and is missing some. The table shows about 110,000 clones, with 80% to 95% occurring only once. Germline values: CDR1 MNHEY, CDR2 SMNVEV (reference sequence). The CDR3 totals 15 residues. Trimming took 5 bases from V and 5 from J; bases not matched to a gene: 8. The gene calls are TRBV27 and TRBJ1-5; TRBD1 agrees at 8 bases. This sequence was found in a female donor with multiple sclerosis, enrolled in a pregnancy study. The sequenced sample was peripheral blood, obtained after pregnancy. The CDR3 region has the DNA TGTGCCAGCAGTCCTCAGACAGGGGTCTATCAGCCCCAGCATTTT. Translated, it gives CASSPQTGVYQPQHF.